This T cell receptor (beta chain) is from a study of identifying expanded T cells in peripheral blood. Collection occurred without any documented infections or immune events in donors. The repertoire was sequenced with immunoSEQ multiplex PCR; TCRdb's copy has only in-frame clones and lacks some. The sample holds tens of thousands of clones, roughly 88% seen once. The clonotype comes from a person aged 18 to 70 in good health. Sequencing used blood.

CDR3 sequence reads: CASSLNLAKNIQYF. The CDR3 DNA reads TGCGCCAGCAGCTTAAATTTAGCCAAAAACATTCAGTACTTC. The rearrangement links TRBV5-1 to TRBJ2-4, with D unclear. This CDR3 comprises 14 residues. CDR1 and CDR2 (germline): SGHRS, YFSETQ. V dropped 2 bases and J dropped 0 bases, with 6 bases sitting between them.